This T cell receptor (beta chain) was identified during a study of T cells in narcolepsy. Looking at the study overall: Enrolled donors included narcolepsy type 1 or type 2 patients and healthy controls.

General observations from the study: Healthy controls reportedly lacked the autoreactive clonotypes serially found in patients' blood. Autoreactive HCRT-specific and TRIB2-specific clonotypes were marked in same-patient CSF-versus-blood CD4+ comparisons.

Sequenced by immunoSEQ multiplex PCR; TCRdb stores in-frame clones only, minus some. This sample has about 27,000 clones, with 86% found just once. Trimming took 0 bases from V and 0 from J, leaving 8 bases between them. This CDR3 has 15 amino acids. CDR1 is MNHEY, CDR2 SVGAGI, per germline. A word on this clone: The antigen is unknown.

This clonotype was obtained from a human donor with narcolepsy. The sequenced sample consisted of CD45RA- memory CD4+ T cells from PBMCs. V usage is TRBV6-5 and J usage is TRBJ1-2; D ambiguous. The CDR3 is CASSYSIIANYGYTF. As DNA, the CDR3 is TGTGCCAGCAGTTACTCGATTATCGCTAACTATGGCTACACCTTC.